These 15 T cell receptor beta chains came from one sample sequenced in a study of blood T cells in healthy people across ages. Sample-barcoded 5' priming and a J-beta primer mix drove a second PCR of about 6 to 12 cycles. In TCRdb, the 5' RACE reads were re-called with MiXCR into one record per CDR3 protein. The sample records some 1,500,000 distinct CDR3 sequences, approximately 43% being singletons. The sequenced sample was blood. Receptor source: a woman between 18 and 30 years old in good health.

This clonotype turned up a few times. The J gene is TRBJ2-5, the V gene TRBV6-2 or TRBV6-3; D remains ambiguous. This CDR3 region has 13 residues. CDR1 and CDR2 from the germline V gene are MNHEY and SVGEGT. V dropped 0 bases and J dropped 7 bases, with 9 bases sitting between them. The CDR3 DNA is TGTGCCAGCAGTTACTCGATATATGGGACCCAGTACTTC. Translating it yields CASSYSIYGTQYF.

The V call is TRBV20-1, the J call TRBJ1-1, with D unclear. Germline CDR1 is DFQATT and CDR2 is SNEGSKA (reference sequence). V was shortened by 3 bases and J by 7 bases, with 9 bases between the two germline ends. The CDR3 is 11 amino acids. The CDR3 coding sequence is TGCAGTGCTAGTTACGGCATTGAAGCTTTCTTT. Translation gives CSASYGIEAFF.

The chain combines TRBV4-3 with TRBJ1-1, with D tentatively TRBD1 (5 bases). This CDR3 has 14 amino acids. Germline V gives CDR1 LGHNA, CDR2 YSLEER. Trimming pared 4 bases from V and 1 base from J, leaving 10 bases between. The CDR3 region has the DNA TGCGCCAGCAGCCGCACTACAGGGAACACTGAAGCTTTCTTT. This sequence encodes CASSRTTGNTEAFF.

This clonotype has just a few counts. The V gene is TRBV20-1, the J gene TRBJ1-2; D remains ambiguous. Germline V gives CDR1 DFQATT, CDR2 SNEGSKA (reference sequence). The V end lost 0 bases, the J end lost 1 base, and 6 bases lay between the germline ends. The CDR3 loop spans 13 amino acids. CDR3 amino acids: CSAREGINYGYTF. The CDR3 nucleotides read TGCAGTGCTAGAGAGGGAATTAACTATGGCTACACCTTC.

About this clonotype itself: At one end, the junction sequence differs from germline, possibly due to a read error. This chain connects TRBV4-3 to TRBJ1-4, with 10 bases identical to TRBD1. CDR3 length equals 19 residues. The V gene's germline CDR1 is LGHNA and CDR2 YSLEER. The CDR3 sequence: CASSLSGTGAFATNEKMFF. The CDR3 DNA reads TGCGCCAGCAGCCTTTCCGGGACAGGGGCCTTTGCAACTAATGAAAAAATGTTTTTT.

About this clonotype itself: At one end the junction does not follow the germline gene, possibly because of a read error. This chain joins TRBV13 and TRBJ2-4; 9 bases map to TRBD1. The last part of the DNA fits TRBJ2-5 better; the J call may be wrong. This CDR3 is built from 15 residues. Looked up from germline, CDR1 is PRHDT and CDR2 is FYEKMQ (reference sequence). The CDR3 nucleotides read TGTGTCAGCAGCTCTTGGACAGGGGAGAGGGAGACCCAGTACTTC. This gives the protein CVSSSWTGERETQYF.

This clonotype occurred once. The chain employs TRBV9 and TRBJ2-1; 8 bases fit TRBD2. V was clipped by 3 bases and J by 1 base; unmatched bases: 12. Germline loops: CDR1 SGDLS, CDR2 YYNGEE. This CDR3 has 18 amino acids. The CDR3 DNA reads as TGTGCCAGCAGCGCTGGATTAGCGGGAATCTGGTCCTACAATGAGCAGTTCTTC. Its protein is CASSAGLAGIWSYNEQFF.

This sequence joins TRBV7-2 and TRBJ2-5; D not resolved. Trimming pared 2 bases from V and 5 bases from J, leaving 9 bases between. CDR3 length: 13 amino acids. The germline V gene has CDR1 SGHTA and CDR2 FQGNSA. CDR3 in DNA: TGTGCCAGCAGCTTACAAACCCGGGAGACCCAGTACTTC. Its protein is CASSLQTRETQYF.

The rearrangement links TRBV6-6 to TRBJ1-5; TRBD1 agrees at 7 bases. CDR1 and CDR2 from the germline V gene are MNHNY and SVGAGI (reference sequence). The CDR3 is 14 residues long. Trimming cost V 7 bases and J 5 bases; bases outside gene matches: 8. The CDR3 loop reads CASTPGTAHQPQHF. The CDR3 DNA sequence: TGTGCCAGCACCCCCGGGACAGCTCATCAGCCCCAGCATTTT.

About this clonotype itself: At one end the junction does not follow the germline gene, possibly because of a read error. V usage is TRBV20-1 and J usage is TRBJ2-5, with TRBD2 as a possible D gene (5 bases). The V gene's germline CDR1 is DFQATT and CDR2 SNEGSKA (reference sequence). The CDR3 loop spans 16 amino acids. CDR3 coding DNA: TGCAGTGGTAGAGGGTTAGTGACGGGATACCAAGAGACCCAGTACTTC. This codes for CSGRGLVTGYQETQYF.

This clonotype was seen a few times. V is TRBV4-3 and J is TRBJ1-2; D is uncertain. V lost 5 bases to trimming and J lost 3 bases, with 13 bases between them. Germline lookup yields CDR1 LGHNA and CDR2 YSLEER. This CDR3 spans 14 amino acids. The CDR3 protein is CASSSALADYGYTF. In nucleotides, the CDR3 is TGCGCCAGCAGCAGCGCTTTGGCAGACTATGGCTACACCTTC.

This clonotype was seen a few times. This chain joins TRBV20-1 and TRBJ2-5; 7 nucleotides match TRBD2. V dropped 6 bases and J dropped 5; count of bases not matched to a gene: 12. Germline CDR1 is DFQATT and CDR2 is SNEGSKA (reference sequence). This CDR3 comprises 14 residues. The CDR3, as DNA: TGCAGTGCCACGGACGGACTAGTCGGGGAGACCCAGTACTTC. It encodes CSATDGLVGETQYF.

In its sample, this clonotype was seen many times. This chain connects TRBV7-9 to TRBJ1-1; no firm D call. Germline-derived CDR1 and CDR2 are SEHNR and FQNEAQ (reference sequence). Between the trimmed V and J ends, which lost 5 bases and 0 bases, there was a span of 7 bases. The CDR3 spans 13 residues. CDR3 residues: CASSPQMNTEAFF. Written as DNA, the CDR3 is TGTGCCAGCAGCCCCCAGATGAACACTGAAGCTTTCTTT. The full variable domain, completed using reference TRBV7-9 and TRBJ1-1, is DTGVSQNPRHKITKRGQNVTFRCDPISEHNRLYWYRQTLGQGPEFLTYFQNEAQLEKSRLLSDRFSAERPKGSFSTLEIQRTEQGDSAMYLCASSPQMNTEAFFGQGTRLTVV.

The chain combines TRBV15 with TRBJ2-5; 10 bases map to TRBD2. TRBJ2-7 explains the end of the DNA better; the J call may be wrong. Germline V gene sequence: CDR1 LNHNV, CDR2 YYDKDF (reference sequence). This CDR3 is 16 amino acids long. The DNA for the CDR3 is TGTGCCACCAGCAGAGATGTGTCTAGCGGGAGCTACGAGCAGTACTTC. This codes for CATSRDVSSGSYEQYF.

This clonotype was recorded a few times. The chain recombines TRBV3-1 with TRBJ2-5, with 13 positions matching TRBD2. V was clipped by 8 bases and J by 7 bases; unmatched bases: 13. This CDR3 region has 16 residues. The germline V gene has CDR1 LGHDT and CDR2 YNNKEL (reference sequence). DNA of the CDR3: TGTGCCAGCTGTGCTTGGACTAGCGGGAGTAGGGCGACCCAGTACTTC. It specifies CASCAWTSGSRATQYF.